This T cell receptor (beta chain) stems from a study of blood T cell repertoires in COVID-19. Whole-study context: The samples span acute and convalescent COVID-19 from the United States, Italy and Spain. The cDNA or gDNA used as material had been derived from T cells, B-cell-depleted T cells, or PBMCs.

Germline CDR1 MNHEY, CDR2 SVGAGI. Trimming took 6 bases from V and 2 from J; bases not matched to a gene: 6. The CDR3 length is 15 residues. Original processing notes: The assay estimated nucleated cells by amplifying reference gene primers. The protocol was immunoSEQ multiplex PCR, while the TCRdb copy is restricted to in-frame clones and leaves out a portion. V, J and clone size were drawn from that table, and D and trimming were deduced from the DNA. The sample has around 140,000 clones, approximately 84% seen once. This TCR derives from an older woman with acute or convalescent COVID-19. The sample comprised peripheral blood. The rearrangement joins TRBV6-5 to TRBJ2-7; 11 bases match TRBD2. The CDR3 loop reads CASRFGTSGPYEQYF. The CDR3 DNA reads as TGTGCCAGCAGATTTGGGACTAGCGGTCCCTACGAGCAGTACTTC.